Below are 10 T cell receptor beta chains sequenced from a single sample in a study of blood T cell repertoires in COVID-19. Data came from immunoSEQ multiplex PCR; TCRdb stores just in-frame clones and leaves some out. The sample holds about 350,000 clones, roughly 90% seen once. Sequencing was performed on PBMCs or T cells enriched from blood (not recorded which). These TCRs come from a woman under 40 who had recovered from COVID-19.

As concerns this clone: This sample includes further DNA sequences coding for the same CDR3. The J gene is TRBJ2-2, the V gene TRBV5-1; 7 bases fit TRBD2. Trimming cost V 0 bases and J 4 bases; bases outside gene matches: 3. Germline CDR1 reads SGHRS; CDR2 reads YFSETQ. The CDR3 has 15 amino acids. In DNA, the CDR3 is TGCGCCAGCAGCTTGGCGGGCGGGGGCACCGGGGAGCTGTTTTTT. This translates into CASSLAGGGTGELFF. The entire variable domain, with the rest obtained from reference TRBV5-1 and TRBJ2-2, is as follows: KAGVTQTPRYLIKTRGQQVTLSCSPISGHRSVSWYQQTPGQGLQFLFEYFSETQRNKGNFPGRFSGRQFSNSRSEMNVSTLELGDSALYLCASSLAGGGTGELFFGEGSRLTVL.

The chain carries TRBV5-8 and TRBJ2-5; D is perhaps TRBD2 (5 bases). Germline V CDR1 and CDR2: SGHTS, YDEGEE. V was clipped by 0 bases and J by 2 bases, with 5 bases between them. The CDR3 sequence is 13 residues long. CDR3 amino acids: CASSLGGQETQYF. In DNA form, the CDR3 reads TGTGCCAGCAGCTTGGGCGGGCAAGAGACCCAGTACTTC.

The gene calls are TRBV28 and TRBJ2-7; D is perhaps TRBD1 (6 bases). Germline loops: CDR1 MDHEN, CDR2 SYDVKM. The CDR3 runs to 14 residues. V dropped 6 bases and J dropped 2 bases, with 14 bases sitting between them. CDR3 DNA: TGTGCCAGCAGCCCCCCCGACAGGACCTACGAGCAGTACTTC. Translating it yields CASSPPDRTYEQYF.

The gene calls are TRBV3-1 (or the pseudogene TRBV3-2) and TRBJ2-5; TRBD2 agrees at 9 bases. After removal of 0 bases from V and 7 bases from J, the junction contained 9 bases not matched to a gene. This CDR3 region has 16 residues. Germline-derived CDR1 and CDR2 are LGHDT and YNNKEL (reference sequence). CDR3 region: CASSQDVAGALGTQYF. CDR3 bases: TGTGCCAGCAGCCAAGATGTAGCGGGGGCCTTAGGGACCCAGTACTTC.

CDR3 in DNA: TGTGCCAGCAGCAAAGAGCCGCCCTCCTACAATGAGCAGTTCTTC. Protein sequence: CASSKEPPSYNEQFF. The V and J genes are TRBV21-1 and TRBJ2-1; the table's TRBD2 call for D was not verified on the DNA. TRBV21-1 is labeled a pseudogene. The CDR3 is made up of 15 amino acids.

The genes are TRBV3-1 (or the pseudogene TRBV3-2) and TRBJ2-2, with 10 bases lining up with TRBD2. The CDR3 length is 17 residues. The trim removed 4 bases at V and 2 bases at J, leaving 7 bases unmatched. Germline loops: CDR1 LGHDT, CDR2 YNNKEL (reference sequence). CDR3 in amino acids: CASSPLTSGANTGELFF. CDR3 DNA sequence: TGTGCCAGCAGCCCCCTAACTAGCGGGGCAAACACCGGGGAGCTGTTTTTT.

The chain uses TRBV6-5 and TRBJ1-5; 8 bases fit TRBD1. The CDR3 has 15 residues. Germline V gives CDR1 MNHEY, CDR2 SVGAGI. The ends lost 5 bases at V and 2 bases at J; junction bases unmatched: 5. DNA of the CDR3: TGTGCCAGCAGTACGGACAGGGTGGGCAATCAGCCCCAGCATTTT. This gives the protein CASSTDRVGNQPQHF.

V and J are TRBV24-1 and TRBJ1-5, with D tentatively TRBD1 (5 bases). V shed 2 bases and J shed 6 bases, with 13 bases lying between them. The CDR3 consists of 15 residues. The germline CDR1 and CDR2 sequences are KGHDR and SFDVKD. CDR3: CATSDSGRGGQPQHF. The DNA for the CDR3 is TGTGCCACCAGTGATTCTGGGAGGGGTGGTCAGCCCCAGCATTTT.

This clone was detected only a few times. The chain links TRBV11-3 to TRBJ2-7; D remains unclear. The CDR3 has 16 amino acids. The ends were cut back, 1 base at V and 5 bases at J, with 18 bases in the middle. The germline CDR1 and CDR2 sequences are SGHNT and YENEEA. The CDR3 protein is CASSLAPGMEAHEQYF. CDR3 coding DNA: TGTGCCAGCAGCTTAGCGCCGGGTATGGAAGCCCACGAGCAGTACTTC.

The chain links TRBV5-1 to TRBJ1-1, with D perhaps TRBD1 (6 bases). Germline loops: CDR1 SGHRS, CDR2 YFSETQ. This CDR3 is built from 15 residues. Trimming removed 5 bases from V and 0 bases from J, with 14 bases in between. DNA for the CDR3: TGCGCCAGCAGGGGACAACTCTCCGTGAACACTGAAGCTTTCTTT. This encodes CASRGQLSVNTEAFF.